This T cell receptor beta chain was identified during a study of blood T cells in healthy people across ages. Through a sample-barcoded 5' primer and a J-beta primer mix, a second PCR was run for about 6 to 12 cycles. A single record per CDR3 protein comes from TCRdb applying MiXCR to the 5' RACE reads. The data show about 290,000 distinct CDR3 sequences, with around 27% seen just once and about 30% held by the top ten. This clonotype was counted a few times. Its matching antigen is unknown. Relative to the germline gene, one junction end is altered; a read error may explain this. CDR3 length: 15 residues. CDR1 and CDR2 from the germline V gene are MGHDK and SYGVNS. Whole-study findings and limits: There were more naive CD4+ cells and higher diversity in long-lived donors than in aged donors. A strong correlation between TCR beta diversity and naive T cell percentage was seen.

V is TRBV25-1 and J is TRBJ2-5, with TRBD1 matching 8 bases. Sequenced input: blood. The source of this sequence is a woman aged 70-85 years in good health. The CDR3 nucleotides read TGTGCCAGCAGTGAAGGACAGGGAAACCAAGAAACCCAGTACTTC. Translating it yields CASSEGQGNQETQYF.